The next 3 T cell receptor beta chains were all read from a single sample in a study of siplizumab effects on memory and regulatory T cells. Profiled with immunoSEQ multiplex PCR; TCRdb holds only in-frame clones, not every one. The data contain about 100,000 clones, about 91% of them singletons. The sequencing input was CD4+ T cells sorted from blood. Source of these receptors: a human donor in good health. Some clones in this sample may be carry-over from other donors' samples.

The CDR3 coding sequence is TGTGCCATCAACGACGGAGATCAGCCCCAGCATTTT. Its protein is CAINDGDQPQHF. This rearrangement joins TRBV10-3 to TRBJ1-5, with no clear D. The length of the CDR3 is 12 residues. V was pared by 7 bases and J by 5 bases, with 9 bases between. Per the germline V gene, CDR1 is ENHRY and CDR2 is SYGVKD.

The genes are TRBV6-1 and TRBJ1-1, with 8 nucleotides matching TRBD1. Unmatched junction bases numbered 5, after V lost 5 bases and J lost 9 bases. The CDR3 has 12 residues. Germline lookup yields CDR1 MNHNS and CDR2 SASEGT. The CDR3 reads CASSTDRGKAFF. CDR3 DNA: TGTGCCAGCAGTACTGACAGGGGCAAAGCTTTCTTT.

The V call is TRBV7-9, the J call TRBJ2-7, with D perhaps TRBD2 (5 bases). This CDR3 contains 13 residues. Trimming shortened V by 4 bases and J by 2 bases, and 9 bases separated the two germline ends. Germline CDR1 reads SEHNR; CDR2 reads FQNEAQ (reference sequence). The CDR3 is CASSSGTPYEQYF. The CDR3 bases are TGTGCCAGCAGCTCGGGAACCCCCTACGAGCAGTACTTC.